This T cell receptor beta chain originates from a study of T cell changes during pregnancy in multiple sclerosis. Some clones are missing from TCRdb's copy, which holds only in-frame ones; the method was immunoSEQ multiplex PCR. The sample gives fewer than 40,000 clones, about nine tenths of which show up once; more than 0.45% is in the top ten. Germline assignment: CDR1 LGHNA and CDR2 YSLEER. J lost 5 bases, V lost 0 bases, and 3 bases had no gene match. The length of the CDR3 is 15 residues. V and J are TRBV4-3 and TRBJ2-5; 10 nucleotides line up with TRBD2. The clonotype comes from a female donor in good health, enrolled as a control in a pregnancy study. The sequences come from CD4+ T cells from peripheral blood mononuclear cells, collected in the first trimester of pregnancy. The CDR3 reads CASSQDTSGVETQYF. The CDR3 DNA reads as TGCGCCAGCAGCCAAGATACTAGCGGGGTTGAGACCCAGTACTTC.